The table lists the clone carrying this T cell receptor (beta chain) with many counts. Its antigen remains unidentified. This sample was included in a study of post-analysis software for immune sequencing data. Findings and limits, study-wide: In patients, about 5 TRBV segments were more frequent than in controls, with TRBV5-6, TRBV5-1 and TRBV20-1 among them. Patients with multiple sclerosis recorded significantly lower normalized Chao1 diversity than controls, the study found.

Germline V gene lookup returns CDR1 SGHRS and CDR2 YFSETQ. The CDR3 covers 12 residues. V lost 5 bases and J lost 7; bases outside the gene matches: 5. Each TCR beta cDNA library carried unique molecular identifiers. TCRdb passed the PCR reads through MiXCR, listing each CDR3 protein once. The sample consists of 700,000 to 900,000 distinct CDR3 sequences, roughly 46% of them appearing once. This clonotype was sampled from a girl between 10 and 17 years old with multiple sclerosis. V is TRBV5-1 and J is TRBJ2-7; 8 bases are shared with TRBD1. The sample consisted of blood. CDR3 DNA: TGCGCCAGCAGGCAGGGGGCTGAGGAGCAGTACTTC. As protein: CASRQGAEEQYF.